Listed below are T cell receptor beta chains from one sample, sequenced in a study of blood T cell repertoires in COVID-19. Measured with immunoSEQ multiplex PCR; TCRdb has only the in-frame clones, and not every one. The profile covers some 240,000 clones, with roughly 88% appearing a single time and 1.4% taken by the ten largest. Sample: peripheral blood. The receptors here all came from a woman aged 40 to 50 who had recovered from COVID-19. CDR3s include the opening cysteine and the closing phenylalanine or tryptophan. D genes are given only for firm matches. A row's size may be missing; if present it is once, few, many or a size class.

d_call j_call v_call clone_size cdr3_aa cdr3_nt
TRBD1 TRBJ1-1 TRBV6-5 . CASKLNRGNTEAFF TGTGCCAGCAAATTAAACAGGGGGAACACTGAAGCTTTCTTT
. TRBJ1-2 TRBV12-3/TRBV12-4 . CASSFGQIYGYTF TGTGCCAGCAGTTTCGGACAGATCTATGGCTACACCTTC
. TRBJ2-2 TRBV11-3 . CASSRTTSNTGELFF TGTGCCAGCAGTCGGACAACCTCGAACACCGGGGAGCTGTTTTTT
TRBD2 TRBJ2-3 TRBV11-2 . CASSPGLAGRDTQYF TGTGCCAGCAGCCCGGGACTAGCGGGTCGAGATACGCAGTATTTT
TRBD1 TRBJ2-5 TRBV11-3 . CASKTGQNQETQYF TGTGCCAGCAAGACGGGACAGAACCAAGAGACCCAGTACTTC
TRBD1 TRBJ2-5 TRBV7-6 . CASSYGTVETQYF TGTGCCAGCAGTTACGGGACAGTTGAGACCCAGTACTTC
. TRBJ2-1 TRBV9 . CASSVEDEGRQFF TGTGCCAGCAGCGTAGAAGATGAGGGTCGGCAGTTCTTC
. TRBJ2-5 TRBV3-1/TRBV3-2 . CASSSRKQETQYF TGTGCCAGCAGCTCGCGGAAACAAGAGACCCAGTACTTC
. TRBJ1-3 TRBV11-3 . CASHRGKSGNTIYF TGTGCCAGCCATCGGGGGAAATCTGGAAACACCATATATTTT
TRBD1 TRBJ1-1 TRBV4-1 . CASSHKQGANTEAFF TGCGCCAGCAGTCACAAACAGGGGGCAAACACTGAAGCTTTCTTT
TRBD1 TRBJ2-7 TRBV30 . CAWSRTGTYEQYF TGTGCCTGGAGTCGGACAGGGACCTACGAGCAGTACTTC
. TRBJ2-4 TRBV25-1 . CASRGEDIQYF TGTGCCAGCAGGGGGGAGGACATTCAGTACTTC
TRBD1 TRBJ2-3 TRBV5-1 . CASSLEYRGTGVDTQYF TGCGCCAGCAGCTTGGAGTACAGGGGCACCGGCGTTGATACGCAGTATTTT
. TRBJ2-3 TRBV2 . CASSGEQGITDTQYF TGTGCCAGCAGCGGCGAACAGGGAATCACAGATACGCAGTATTTT
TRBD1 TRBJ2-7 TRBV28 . CASIGTGGSYEQYF TGTGCCAGTATAGGGACAGGGGGGAGCTACGAGCAGTACTTC
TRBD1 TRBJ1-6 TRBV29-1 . CSVGQEANSPLHF TGCAGCGTGGGACAGGAGGCTAATTCACCCCTCCACTTT
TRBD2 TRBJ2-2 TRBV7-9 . CASSLATWTSAYMGELFF TGTGCCAGCAGCCTAGCGACGTGGACTAGCGCTTATATGGGGGAGCTGTTTTTT
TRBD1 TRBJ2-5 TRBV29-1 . CSVTGQGMGQETQYF TGCAGCGTCACCGGACAGGGAATGGGGCAAGAGACCCAGTACTTC
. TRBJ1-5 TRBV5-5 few CASSPGGSNQPQHF TGTGCCAGCAGCCCTGGGGGGAGCAATCAGCCCCAGCATTTT
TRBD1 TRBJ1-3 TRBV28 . CASSPDRVPSGNTIYF TGTGCCAGCAGCCCAGACAGGGTCCCCTCTGGAAACACCATATATTTT
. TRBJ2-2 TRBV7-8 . CASSFGGGYTGELFF TGTGCCAGCAGCTTTGGGGGCGGGTACACCGGGGAGCTGTTTTTT
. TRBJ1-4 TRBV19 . CASSRGFNEKLFF TGTGCCAGCAGCCGGGGGTTTAATGAAAAACTGTTTTTT
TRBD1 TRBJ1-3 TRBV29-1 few CSVEQGGGNTIYF TGCAGCGTCGAACAGGGGGGTGGAAACACCATATATTTT
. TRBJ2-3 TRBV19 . CASSTRSGGDTQYF TGTGCCAGTAGCACCCGTAGCGGCGGAGATACGCAGTATTTT
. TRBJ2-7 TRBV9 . CASSVNFGSGSYEQYF TGTGCCAGCAGCGTAAATTTCGGCAGCGGAAGCTACGAGCAGTACTTC
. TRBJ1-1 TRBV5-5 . CASSLEWGVKAFF TGTGCCAGCAGCTTGGAATGGGGGGTGAAGGCTTTCTTT
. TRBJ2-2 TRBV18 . CASSPVRDTGELFF TGTGCCAGCTCACCAGTCCGGGACACCGGGGAGCTGTTTTTT